This T cell receptor (beta chain) comes out of a study of T cell clones after liver transplantation. Study information: Subjects received no induction therapy and standard immunosuppression until randomization at 12-24 months post-transplant.

TCRdb keeps only in-frame clones here, not all; method: immunoSEQ multiplex PCR. The table records 68,000 or so clones, 85% to 95% of them present only once. V was cut by 7 bases and J by 1 base, with 10 bases left in between. There are 13 residues in the CDR3. CDR1 is MNHNS, CDR2 SASEGT, per germline. Sorting of unstimulated PBMCs yielded separate CD3+CD4+ and CD3+CD8+ fractions. The sequenced sample was CD4+ T cells from blood, obtained less than 28 months after liver transplant. The rearrangement joins TRBV6-1 to TRBJ1-2; D is undetermined. The TCR originated in a human patient who received a liver transplant. Some of the T cells may derive from the graft donor. CDR3 protein: CASKPGNNYGYTF. The CDR3 DNA reads as TGTGCCAGCAAGCCGGGGAATAACTATGGCTACACCTTC.